The present T cell receptor (beta chain) was sequenced within a study of Tregs in tolerant kidney transplant recipients. Notes on the study in general: Tregs expanded with activated donor B cells seemed most donor-specific.

TCRdb's copy holds only in-frame clones and misses some; the assay was immunoSEQ multiplex PCR. The repertoire holds under 100,000 clones, about 92% seen once, with 4.7% in the top ten. Trimming cost V 5 bases and J 2 bases; bases outside gene matches: 7. Germline CDR1 is LNHNV and CDR2 is YYDKDF (reference sequence). The CDR3 totals 16 residues. As for this clone: Its specificity is unknown.

The sequence was collected from a human donor in good health. The sample taken for sequencing was CD8+ T cells from blood. This chain connects TRBV15 to TRBJ2-3, with TRBD2 matching 10 bases. The CDR3 loop reads CATSHWLAGVTDTQYF. The CDR3 nucleotides are TGTGCCACCAGCCATTGGCTAGCGGGAGTCACAGATACGCAGTATTTT. Together with reference TRBV15 and TRBJ2-3, the CDR3 gives the full variable domain: DAMVIQNPRYQVTQFGKPVTLSCSQTLNHNVMYWYQQKSSQAPKLLFHYYDKDFNNEADTPDNFQSRRPNTSFCFLDIRSPGLGDTAMYLCATSHWLAGVTDTQYFGPGTRLTVL.